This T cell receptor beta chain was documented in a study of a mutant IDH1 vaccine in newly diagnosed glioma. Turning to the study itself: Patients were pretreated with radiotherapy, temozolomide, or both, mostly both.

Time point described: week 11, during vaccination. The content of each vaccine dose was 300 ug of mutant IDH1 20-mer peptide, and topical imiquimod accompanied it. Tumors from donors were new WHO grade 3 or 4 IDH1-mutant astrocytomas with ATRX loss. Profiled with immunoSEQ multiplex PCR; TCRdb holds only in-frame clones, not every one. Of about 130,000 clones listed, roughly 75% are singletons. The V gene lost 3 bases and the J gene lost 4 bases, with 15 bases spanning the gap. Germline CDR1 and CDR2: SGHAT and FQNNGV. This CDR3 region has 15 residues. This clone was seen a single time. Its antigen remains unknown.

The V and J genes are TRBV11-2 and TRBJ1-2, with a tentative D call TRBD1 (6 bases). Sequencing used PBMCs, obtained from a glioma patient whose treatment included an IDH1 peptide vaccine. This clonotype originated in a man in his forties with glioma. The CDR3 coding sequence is TGTGCCAGCAGCTTGCGAGGGGGAGGGGGCTATGGCTACACCTTC. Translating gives CASSLRGGGGYGYTF.